The clone carrying this TCR beta chain was found once. The data are from a study of neoadjuvant anti-PD-1 for oral cavity cancer. Study-level background: Patients without progression got a fourth dose around day 43.

Clones were sequenced by immunoSEQ multiplex PCR, and TCRdb holds only the in-frame ones, with some missing. The profile covers around 60,000 clones, with 79% appearing a single time and around 2.6% taken by the ten largest. Sequenced material: PBMCs, taken before nivolumab (anti-PD-1) treatment. This receptor was taken from a person aged 35 to 85 with oral cavity squamous cell carcinoma.

CDR3 loop: CASSYRGRAGYGYTF. CDR3 in DNA: TGTGCCAGCAGTTACAGGGGCCGCGCGGGCTATGGCTACACCTTC. The genes are TRBV6-5 and TRBJ1-2, with D maybe TRBD1 (5 bases). Germline-derived CDR1 and CDR2 are MNHEY and SVGAGI. This CDR3 comprises 15 residues. The V and J ends lost 2 bases and 4 bases respectively, with 14 bases between them.